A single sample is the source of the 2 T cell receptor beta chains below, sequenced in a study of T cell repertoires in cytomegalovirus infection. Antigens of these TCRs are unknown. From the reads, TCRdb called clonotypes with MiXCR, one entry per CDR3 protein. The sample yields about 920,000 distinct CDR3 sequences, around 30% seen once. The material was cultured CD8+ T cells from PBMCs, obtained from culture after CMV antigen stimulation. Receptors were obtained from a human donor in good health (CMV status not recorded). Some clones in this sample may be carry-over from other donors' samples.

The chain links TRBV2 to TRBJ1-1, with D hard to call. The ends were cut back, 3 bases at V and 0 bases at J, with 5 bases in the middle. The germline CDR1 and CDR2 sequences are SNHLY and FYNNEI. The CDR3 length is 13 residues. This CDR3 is CASSEGLNTEAFF. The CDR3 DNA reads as TGTGCCAGCAGTGAGGGCCTGAACACTGAAGCTTTCTTT.

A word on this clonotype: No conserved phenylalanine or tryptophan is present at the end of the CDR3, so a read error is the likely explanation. Written as DNA, the CDR3 is TGTGCCAGCAGCTTGTCGGCAGGAGACACTGAAGCTTTCTCT. Translated: CASSLSAGDTEAFS. The J gene is TRBJ1-1, the V gene TRBV7-2; D gene ambiguous. Deletions cut 3 bases from V and 3 bases from J, with 11 bases between. The CDR3 loop spans 14 amino acids. The germline CDR1 and CDR2 sequences are SGHTA and FQGNSA.